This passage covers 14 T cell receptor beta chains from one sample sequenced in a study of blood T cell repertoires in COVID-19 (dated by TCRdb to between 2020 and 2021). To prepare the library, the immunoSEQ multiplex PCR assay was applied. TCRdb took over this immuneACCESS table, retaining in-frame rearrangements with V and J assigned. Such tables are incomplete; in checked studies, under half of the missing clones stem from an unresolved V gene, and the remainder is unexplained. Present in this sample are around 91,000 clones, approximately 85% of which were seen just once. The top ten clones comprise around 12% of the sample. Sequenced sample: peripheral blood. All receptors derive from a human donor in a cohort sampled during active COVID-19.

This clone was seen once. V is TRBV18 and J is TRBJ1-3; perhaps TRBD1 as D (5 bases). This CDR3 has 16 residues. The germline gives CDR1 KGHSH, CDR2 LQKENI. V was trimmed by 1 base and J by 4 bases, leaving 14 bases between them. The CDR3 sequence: CASSPRQGRGGNTIYF. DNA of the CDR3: TGTGCCAGCTCACCACGCCAGGGAAGGGGCGGAAACACCATATATTTT.

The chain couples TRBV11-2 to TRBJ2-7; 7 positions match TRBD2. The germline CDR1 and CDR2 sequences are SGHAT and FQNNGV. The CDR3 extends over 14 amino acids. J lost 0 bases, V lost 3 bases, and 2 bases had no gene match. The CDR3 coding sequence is TGTGCCAGCAGCTTGAGGACTAGCTCCTACGAGCAGTACTTC. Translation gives CASSLRTSSYEQYF. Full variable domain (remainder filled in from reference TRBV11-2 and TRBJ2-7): EAGVAQSPRYKIIEKRQSVAFWCNPISGHATLYWYQQILGQGPKLLIQFQNNGVVDDSQLPKDRFSAERLKGVDSTLKIQPAKLEDSAVYLCASSLRTSSYEQYFGPGTRLTVT.

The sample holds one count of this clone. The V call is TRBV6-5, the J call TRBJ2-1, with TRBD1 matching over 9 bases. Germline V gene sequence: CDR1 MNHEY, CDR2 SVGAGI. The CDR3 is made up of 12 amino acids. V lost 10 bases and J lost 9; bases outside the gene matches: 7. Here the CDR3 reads CATRDRVREQFF. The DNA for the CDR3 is TGTGCCACCCGGGACAGGGTGCGTGAGCAGTTCTTC.

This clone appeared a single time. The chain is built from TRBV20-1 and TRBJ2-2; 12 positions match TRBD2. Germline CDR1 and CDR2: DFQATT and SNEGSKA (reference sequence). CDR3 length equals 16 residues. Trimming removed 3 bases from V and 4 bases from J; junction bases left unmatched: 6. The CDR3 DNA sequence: TGCAGTGCTAGTAGCCCTAGCGGGGGGGCCACCGGGGAGCTGTTTTTT. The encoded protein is CSASSPSGGATGELFF.

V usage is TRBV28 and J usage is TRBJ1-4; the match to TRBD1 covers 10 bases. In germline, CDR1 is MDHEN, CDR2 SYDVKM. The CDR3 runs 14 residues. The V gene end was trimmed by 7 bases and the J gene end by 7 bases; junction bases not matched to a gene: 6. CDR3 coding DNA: TGTGCCAGCACCTGGGGACAGGGGAGTGAAAAACTGTTTTTT. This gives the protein CASTWGQGSEKLFF.

This chain's CDR3 is CASSKQGFGDTEAFF. The CDR3 DNA reads as TGTGCCAGCAGTAAACAGGGCTTTGGGGACACTGAAGCTTTCTTT. The chain has TRBV6-5 and TRBJ1-1, with D possibly matching TRBD1 (6 bases). Looked up from germline, CDR1 is MNHEY and CDR2 is SVGAGI. V was clipped by 5 bases and J by 3 bases, with 16 bases between them. The CDR3 is 15 amino acids.

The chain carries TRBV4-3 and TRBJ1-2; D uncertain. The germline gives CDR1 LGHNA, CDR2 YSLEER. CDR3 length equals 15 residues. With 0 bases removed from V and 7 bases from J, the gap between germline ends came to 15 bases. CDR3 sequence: CASSQERRAAGGYTF. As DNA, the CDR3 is TGCGCCAGCAGCCAAGAGAGAAGGGCCGCGGGTGGCTACACCTTC.

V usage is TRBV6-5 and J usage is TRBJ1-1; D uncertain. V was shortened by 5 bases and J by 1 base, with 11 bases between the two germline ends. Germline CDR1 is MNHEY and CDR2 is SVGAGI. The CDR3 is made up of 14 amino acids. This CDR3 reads CASSREPTNTEAFF. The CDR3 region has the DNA TGTGCCAGCAGTCGGGAGCCGACGAACACTGAAGCTTTCTTT.

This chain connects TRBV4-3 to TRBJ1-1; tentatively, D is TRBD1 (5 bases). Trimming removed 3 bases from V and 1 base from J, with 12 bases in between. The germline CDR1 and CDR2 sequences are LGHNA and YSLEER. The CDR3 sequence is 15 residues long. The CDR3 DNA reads TGCGCCAGCAGCCAGATTTACAGGAGGAACACTGAAGCTTTCTTT. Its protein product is CASSQIYRRNTEAFF.

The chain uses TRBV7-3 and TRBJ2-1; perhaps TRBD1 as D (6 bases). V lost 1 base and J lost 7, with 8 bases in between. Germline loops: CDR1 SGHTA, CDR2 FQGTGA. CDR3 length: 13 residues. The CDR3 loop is CASSLIRGNEQFF. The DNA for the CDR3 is TGTGCCAGCAGCTTAATCAGGGGTAATGAGCAGTTCTTC.

The CDR3 is CASSQDTPAGRYNEQFF. The CDR3 nucleotides read TGCGCCAGCAGCCAAGATACTCCGGCAGGCCGTTACAATGAGCAGTTCTTC. V usage is TRBV4-3 and J usage is TRBJ2-1; unclear D gene. CDR3 size: 17 residues. Germline V gene data show CDR1 as LGHNA and CDR2 as YSLEER. V lost 0 bases and J 4 bases, leaving 16 bases between the germline ends.

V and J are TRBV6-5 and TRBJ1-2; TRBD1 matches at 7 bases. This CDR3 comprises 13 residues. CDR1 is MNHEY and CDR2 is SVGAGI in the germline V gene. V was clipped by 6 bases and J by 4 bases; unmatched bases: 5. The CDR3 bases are TGTGCCAGCAGGTCCGGGACAGCCTATGGCTACACCTTC. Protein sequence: CASRSGTAYGYTF.

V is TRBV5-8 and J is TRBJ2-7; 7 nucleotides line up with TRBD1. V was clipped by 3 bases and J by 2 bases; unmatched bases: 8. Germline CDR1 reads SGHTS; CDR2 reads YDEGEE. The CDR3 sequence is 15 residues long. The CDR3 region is CASSSGDSRPYEQYF. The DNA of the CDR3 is TGTGCCAGCAGCTCTGGGGACAGTCGGCCCTACGAGCAGTACTTC.

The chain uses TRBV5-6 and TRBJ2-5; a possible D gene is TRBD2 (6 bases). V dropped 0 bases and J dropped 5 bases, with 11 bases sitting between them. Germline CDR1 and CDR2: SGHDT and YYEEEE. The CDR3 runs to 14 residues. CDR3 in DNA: TGTGCCAGCAGCTTGGTGGGAGGTCGGGAGACCCAGTACTTC. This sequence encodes CASSLVGGRETQYF.